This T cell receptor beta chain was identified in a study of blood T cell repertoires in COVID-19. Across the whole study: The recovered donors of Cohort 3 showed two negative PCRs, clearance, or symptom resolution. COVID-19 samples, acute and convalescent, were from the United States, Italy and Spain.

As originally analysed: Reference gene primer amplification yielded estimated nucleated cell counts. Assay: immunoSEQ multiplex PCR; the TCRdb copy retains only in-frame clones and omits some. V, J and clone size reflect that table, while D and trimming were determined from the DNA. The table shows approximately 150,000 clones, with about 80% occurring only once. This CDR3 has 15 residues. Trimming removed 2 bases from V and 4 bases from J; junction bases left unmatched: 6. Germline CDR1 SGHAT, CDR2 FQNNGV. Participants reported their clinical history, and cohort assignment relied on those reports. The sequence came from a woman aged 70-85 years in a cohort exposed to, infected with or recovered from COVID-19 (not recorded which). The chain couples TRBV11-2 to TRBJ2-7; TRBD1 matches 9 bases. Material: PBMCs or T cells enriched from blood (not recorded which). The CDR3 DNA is TGTGCCAGCAGCTTATCACGGGACAGGGTTTACGAGCAGTACTTC. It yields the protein CASSLSRDRVYEQYF.